The entry below gives a single T cell receptor beta chain sequence along with its context. Generated by immunoSEQ multiplex PCR, the TCRdb table keeps only in-frame clones and is missing some. Among 50,000 or so clones listed, 85% to 95% were seen once. The source of the sample is a study of T cell changes during pregnancy in multiple sclerosis. CDR1 and CDR2 (germline): SGHTA, FQGTGA. V was pared by 1 base and J by 6 bases, with 10 bases between. This CDR3 spans 13 amino acids. The clonotype comes from a female donor with multiple sclerosis, enrolled in a pregnancy study. The source was CD4+ T cells from peripheral blood mononuclear cells, collected in the third trimester of pregnancy. The chain joins TRBV7-3 to TRBJ2-7, with D possibly TRBD2 on 5 matching bases. The CDR3 sequence: CASSLNEGGEQYF. CDR3 DNA: TGTGCCAGCAGCTTAAATGAGGGTGGCGAGCAGTACTTC.